The 11 T cell receptor beta chains in this list originate from one sample, sequenced in a study of blood T cell repertoires in COVID-19. Profiling relied on immunoSEQ multiplex PCR, and the TCRdb table lists in-frame clones only, not all of them. Altogether roughly 150,000 clones are present, around 89% being singletons, with the ten largest covering 15%. Specimen: peripheral blood. These receptors originate from a woman aged 40 to 50 with acute or convalescent COVID-19.

This chain uses TRBV2 with TRBJ1-5, with 9 bases matching TRBD1. The CDR3 extends over 15 amino acids. The trim removed 2 bases at V and 2 bases at J, leaving 1 base unmatched. Germline-derived CDR1 and CDR2 are SNHLY and FYNNEI. The CDR3 DNA sequence: TGTGCCAGCAGTGAAAGGACAGGGGGCAATCAGCCCCAGCATTTT. Protein sequence: CASSERTGGNQPQHF.

V gene TRBV12-3 or TRBV12-4 combines with J gene TRBJ2-7; 10 nucleotides line up with TRBD1. V shed 8 bases, J shed 3 bases, and the junction held 4 bases outside the gene matches. The CDR3 totals 13 residues. CDR3 sequence (DNA): TGTGCCAGCCGGGACAGGGGTGACTACGAGCAGTACTTC. Its translation: CASRDRGDYEQYF.

The J gene is TRBJ2-1, the V gene TRBV11-2; 9 nucleotides agree with TRBD1. The junction had 4 bases not matched to a gene; V was cut back by 3 bases and J by 7 bases. Germline V gene data show CDR1 as SGHAT and CDR2 as FQNNGV. This CDR3 spans 14 amino acids. CDR3 sequence (DNA): TGTGCCAGCAGCTTTGGGACAGGGAAAAATGAGCAGTTCTTC. This translates into CASSFGTGKNEQFF.

The chain joins TRBV19 to TRBJ1-4, with 8 bases aligning to TRBD1. The CDR3 contains 18 residues. Unmatched junction bases numbered 15, after V lost 8 bases and J lost 1 base. CDR1 and CDR2 (germline): LNHDA, SQIVND (reference sequence). The chain's CDR3 is CASSSPGQARETNEKLFF. The CDR3, as DNA: TGTGCCAGTTCTTCACCGGGACAGGCAAGGGAAACTAATGAAAAACTGTTTTTT. Full variable domain (remainder filled in from reference TRBV19 and TRBJ1-4): DGGITQSPKYLFRKEGQNVTLSCEQNLNHDAMYWYRQDPGQGLRLIYYSQIVNDFQKGDIAEGYSVSREKKESFPLTVTSAQKNPTAFYLCASSSPGQARETNEKLFFGSGTQLSVL.

The rearrangement uses TRBV2 and TRBJ2-1; TRBD2 agrees at 7 bases. CDR3 length: 13 amino acids. J was trimmed by 4 bases and V by 5 bases; bases with no gene match: 2. CDR1 and CDR2 (germline): SNHLY, FYNNEI. In DNA form, the CDR3 reads TGTGCCAGCAGTACTAGCGAGTACAATGAGCAGTTCTTC. This codes for CASSTSEYNEQFF.

The sample holds one count of this clone. This chain uses TRBV7-2 with TRBJ1-1; D is unclear. Germline CDR1 and CDR2: SGHTA and FQGNSA. The CDR3 has 14 amino acids. V shed 1 base and J shed 1 base, with 7 bases lying between them. The CDR3 reads CASSLGGANTEAFF. In DNA form, the CDR3 reads TGTGCCAGCAGCTTAGGCGGAGCGAACACTGAAGCTTTCTTT.

The chain couples TRBV7-8 to TRBJ2-3; 8 nucleotides line up with TRBD2. The CDR3 runs to 15 residues. Germline trimming cut 6 bases from V and 4 bases from J; bases unmatched to any gene: 9. CDR1 SGHVS and CDR2 FQNEAQ come from the germline V gene. The CDR3 spells CASRLVRGAPDTQYF. Written as DNA, the CDR3 is TGTGCCAGCAGGCTTGTGCGGGGGGCCCCAGATACGCAGTATTTT.

The chain recombines TRBV30 with TRBJ1-6, with D possibly matching TRBD1 (6 bases). CDR3 size: 17 residues. V lost 1 base, J lost 10 bases, and 23 bases lay in between. The germline CDR1 and CDR2 sequences are GTSNPN and SVGIG (reference sequence). The CDR3 sequence: CAWSASPGAGIRSPLHF. The CDR3 bases are TGTGCCTGGAGTGCCTCTCCAGGGGCTGGGATTAGGTCACCCCTCCACTTT.

Only one count was recorded for this clone. This sequence joins TRBV25-1 and TRBJ1-5, with a weak D call TRBD1 (5 bases). The germline CDR1 and CDR2 sequences are MGHDK and SYGVNS. Deletions cut 4 bases from V and 7 bases from J, with 11 bases between. The CDR3 is 13 amino acids. This chain's CDR3 is CASSGQGLQPQHF. CDR3 nucleotides: TGTGCCAGCAGTGGTCAGGGTCTGCAGCCCCAGCATTTT.

J is TRBJ1-5 and V is TRBV12-3 or TRBV12-4; D might be TRBD1 (6 bases). V lost 6 bases and J lost 4, with 10 bases in between. This CDR3 comprises 13 residues. The CDR3 nucleotides are TGTGCCAGCAGGGGGGCAGCAAATCAGCCCCAGCATTTT. This gives the protein CASRGAANQPQHF.

The chain combines TRBV24-1 with TRBJ2-1, with D perhaps TRBD2 (6 bases). V shed 3 bases and J shed 7 bases, with 24 bases lying between them. Germline CDR1 is KGHDR and CDR2 is SFDVKD. The CDR3 extends over 18 amino acids. CDR3 amino acids: CATSDRGMGTGEGNEQFF. Here the CDR3 DNA reads TGTGCCACCAGTGATCGAGGGATGGGGACGGGAGAAGGTAATGAGCAGTTCTTC.